These 10 T cell receptor beta chains share one sample of origin, sequenced in a study of control samples from healthy donors and cancer patients. TCRdb's copy holds only in-frame clones and misses some; the assay was immunoSEQ multiplex PCR. Of about 160,000 clones listed, around 96% are singletons. The sample was blood. These receptors all stem from a woman aged 30 to 39 in good health.

The V and J genes are TRBV5-1 and TRBJ2-7, with D unresolved. This CDR3 has 14 residues. Germline V CDR1 and CDR2: SGHRS, YFSETQ. Trimming cost V 4 bases and J 9 bases, with 20 bases left between them. In DNA form, the CDR3 reads TGCGCCAGCAGCCGCGAGGCGTCGAAGATGCCGCAGTACTTC. Protein product: CASSREASKMPQYF.

This rearrangement joins TRBV5-6 to TRBJ1-1; D uncertain. The CDR3 runs to 13 residues. Germline CDR1 is SGHDT and CDR2 is YYEEEE. The V and J ends lost 0 bases and 7 bases respectively, with 10 bases between them. CDR3 sequence: CASSLGRLSEAFF. CDR3 in DNA: TGTGCCAGCAGCTTGGGACGGCTCAGTGAAGCTTTCTTT. Full variable domain (remainder filled in from reference TRBV5-6 and TRBJ1-1): DAGVTQSPTHLIKTRGQQVTLRCSPKSGHDTVSWYQQALGQGPQFIFQYYEEEERQRGNFPDRFSGHQFPNYSSELNVNALLLGDSALYLCASSLGRLSEAFFGQGTRLTVV.

For the CDR3, the DNA is TGTGCCAGCAGCTGGGGGGCTGCGGAGCCCCAGCATTTT. Protein: CASSWGAAEPQHF. This sequence joins TRBV27 and TRBJ1-5, with D perhaps matching TRBD1 (6 bases). The length of the CDR3 is 13 residues. From germline, CDR1 is MNHEY and CDR2 SMNVEV (reference sequence). V was clipped by 6 bases and J by 8 bases, with 14 bases between them.

The V gene is TRBV7-3, the J gene TRBJ2-3; D possibly corresponds to TRBD2 (6 bases). Trimming removed 5 bases at V and 5 bases at J, with 17 bases between. The germline CDR1 and CDR2 sequences are SGHTA and FQGTGA. CDR3 length: 15 residues. Written as DNA, the CDR3 is TGTGCCAGCAGCCCCCGGGGGACGCTTATAGATACGCAGTATTTT. It yields the protein CASSPRGTLIDTQYF.

The V call is TRBV5-1, the J call TRBJ1-2; 7 bases fit TRBD1. V dropped 4 bases and J dropped 4; count of bases not matched to a gene: 4. This CDR3 is 13 amino acids long. From germline, CDR1 is SGHRS and CDR2 YFSETQ. This chain's CDR3 is CASSPGQVYGYTF. CDR3 bases: TGCGCCAGCAGCCCCGGACAGGTCTATGGCTACACCTTC. The full variable domain, in which reference TRBV5-1 and TRBJ1-2 provide the parts outside the CDR3, is KAGVTQTPRYLIKTRGQQVTLSCSPISGHRSVSWYQQTPGQGLQFLFEYFSETQRNKGNFPGRFSGRQFSNSRSEMNVSTLELGDSALYLCASSPGQVYGYTFGSGTRLTVV.

V and J are TRBV20-1 and TRBJ2-7; 7 bases map to TRBD2. With V trimmed by 3 bases and J by 7 bases, 9 bases remained unmatched. The V gene's germline CDR1 is DFQATT and CDR2 SNEGSKA (reference sequence). The CDR3 totals 13 residues. CDR3: CSASHAGDWEQYF. CDR3 nucleotide sequence: TGCAGTGCTAGTCACGCGGGAGATTGGGAGCAGTACTTC.

About this clone itself: An end of the junction does not agree with germline; a read error may underlie this. This chain uses TRBV19 with TRBJ1-5; D gene ambiguous. This CDR3 has 14 residues. From germline, CDR1 is LNHDA and CDR2 SQIVND (reference sequence). DNA of the CDR3: TGCGCCAGTAGTCAAGGCCGAAGCAATCAGCCCCAGCATTTT. It is translated as CASSQGRSNQPQHF.

This chain connects TRBV6-5 to TRBJ1-4, with 11 bases fitting TRBD1. This CDR3 spans 15 amino acids. V lost 6 bases to trimming and J lost 5 bases; unmatched junction nucleotides: 5. CDR1 is MNHEY and CDR2 is SVGAGI in the germline V gene. The CDR3 DNA follows: TGTGCCAGCAGCCTGGACAGGGGGCCAAATGAAAAACTGTTTTTT. Protein: CASSLDRGPNEKLFF.

The gene calls are TRBV19 and TRBJ2-7, with 10 bases matching TRBD2. Trimming cost V 4 bases and J 3 bases; bases outside gene matches: 6. This CDR3 spans 15 amino acids. Germline V gene lookup returns CDR1 LNHDA and CDR2 SQIVND (reference sequence). CDR3 sequence reads: CASSNSGRGFYEQYF. For the CDR3, the DNA is TGTGCCAGTAGTAACAGCGGGAGGGGTTTCTACGAGCAGTACTTC.

The CDR3 sequence is CASSVGGTALETQYF. DNA of the CDR3: TGTGCCAGCAGCGTAGGCGGGACTGCGCTGGAGACCCAGTACTTC. The chain has TRBV9 and TRBJ2-5; D might be TRBD2 (6 bases). The germline V and J ends were trimmed by 0 bases and 5 bases, with 14 bases remaining between them. In germline, CDR1 is SGDLS, CDR2 YYNGEE. The CDR3 extends over 15 amino acids.